The 5 T cell receptor beta chains below come from one sample, sequenced in a study of T-cell memory formation after mild COVID-19. TCRdb re-derived calls from the 5' RACE reads in MiXCR, one entry per CDR3 protein. The sample carries roughly 100,000 distinct CDR3 sequences, 12% recorded once. Source material: PBMCs or a T cell subset sorted from them (not recorded which). These receptor sequences come from an adult woman who had mild COVID-19 (a few samples of this study predate the infection). Cell type and time point are not known.

The V gene is TRBV27, the J gene TRBJ2-1; no firm D call. Germline CDR1 reads MNHEY; CDR2 reads SMNVEV (reference sequence). The CDR3 spans 16 residues. Trimming took 3 bases from V and 4 from J, leaving 16 bases between them. The DNA of the CDR3 is TGTGCCAGCAGTTTGGCCTACCTAGAAAGTTACAATGAGCAGTTCTTC. This sequence encodes CASSLAYLESYNEQFF.

The rearrangement links TRBV7-3 to TRBJ2-1; 9 nucleotides match TRBD2. Germline CDR1 reads SGHTA; CDR2 reads FQGTGA. The CDR3 loop spans 16 amino acids. The trim removed 4 bases at V and 5 bases at J, leaving 9 bases unmatched. Written as DNA, the CDR3 is TGTGCCAGCAGCTCCTTTCCGACTAGCGGCCACAATGAGCAGTTCTTC. The encoded protein is CASSSFPTSGHNEQFF.

V is TRBV29-1 and J is TRBJ2-7; 8 bases align to TRBD1. The CDR3 totals 11 residues. CDR1 is SQVTM and CDR2 is ANQGSEA in the germline V gene. Trimming cost V 0 bases and J 12 bases; bases outside gene matches: 4. The CDR3 nucleotides are TGCAGCGTTGAAGATCAGGGGGCGAGGTACTTC. Its translation: CSVEDQGARYF.

This chain uses TRBV9 with TRBJ1-2, with 10 bases matching TRBD1. Per germline, CDR1 SGDLS and CDR2 YYNGEE. The trim removed 3 bases at V and 2 bases at J, leaving 13 bases unmatched. CDR3 length: 18 amino acids. The CDR3 protein is CASSEGSVGGQGNYGYTF. As DNA, the CDR3 is TGTGCCAGCAGCGAGGGCTCCGTGGGGGGACAGGGGAACTATGGCTACACCTTC.

This clonotype was recorded at least ten times. This chain links TRBV29-1 with TRBJ1-2; D is unclear. The germline V gene encodes CDR1 SQVTM and CDR2 ANQGSEA. The CDR3 runs 12 residues. Trimming took 3 bases from V and 3 from J, leaving 8 bases between them. CDR3 protein: CSVEAHDYGYTF. In nucleotides, the CDR3 is TGCAGCGTTGAGGCGCACGACTATGGCTACACCTTC. The variable domain in full, with the rest retrieved from reference TRBV29-1 and TRBJ1-2, is SAVISQKPSRDICQRGTSLTIQCQVDSQVTMMFWYRQQPGQSLTLIATANQGSEATYESGFVIDKFPISRPNLTFSTLTVSNMSPEDSSIYLCSVEAHDYGYTFGSGTRLTVV.